These 27 T cell receptor beta chains share one sample of origin, sequenced in a study of blood T cell repertoires in COVID-19 (dated by TCRdb to the early 2020s). Library prep was done by the immunoSEQ multiplex PCR assay. Sourced from immuneACCESS, this table was stored by TCRdb with only in-frame sequences that have V and J called. A share of the clones is absent; for the studies checked, an unresolved V gene accounts for under half, and the remainder has no known explanation. Counted in this sample were approximately 80,000 clones; 86% of them appeared once. The ten largest clones capture around 7.8% of the sample. Sample: peripheral blood. The source is a man between 45 and 60 years old with active COVID-19.

The CDR3 region is CSVDPGTSEYNEQFF. In DNA, the CDR3 is TGCAGCGTTGATCCCGGGACTAGCGAGTACAATGAGCAGTTCTTC. The chain couples TRBV29-1 to TRBJ2-1; 10 positions match TRBD2. Germline V gene lookup returns CDR1 SQVTM and CDR2 ANQGSEA. The ends lost 3 bases at V and 4 bases at J; junction bases unmatched: 6. The CDR3 loop spans 15 amino acids.

CDR3 nucleotides: TGTGCCAGCAGTGGTGGGGCCACCTACGAGCAGTACTTC. Amino acids: CASSGGATYEQYF. The chain couples TRBV27 to TRBJ2-7; TRBD1 might be the D (5 bases). V was trimmed by 5 bases and J by 2 bases, leaving 10 bases between them. CDR1 and CDR2 from the germline V gene are MNHEY and SMNVEV (reference sequence). CDR3 length equals 13 residues.

This clone came up once. This chain joins TRBV7-2 and TRBJ2-7; D gene uncertain. Germline CDR1 reads SGHTA; CDR2 reads FQGNSA. The ends were cut back, 6 bases at V and 3 bases at J, with 12 bases in the middle. CDR3 size: 13 residues. The CDR3 loop is CASSQGTDYEQYF. The CDR3 DNA follows: TGTGCCAGCAGTCAAGGAACAGACTACGAGCAGTACTTC.

The chain recombines TRBV5-1 with TRBJ2-3; 13 nucleotides agree with TRBD2. Germline loops: CDR1 SGHRS, CDR2 YFSETQ. The V and J ends lost 4 bases and 0 bases, in that order; junction bases with no gene match: 5. CDR3 length: 17 residues. The DNA for the CDR3 is TGCGCCAGCAGCAGGGGACTAGCGGGACCGAGCACAGATACGCAGTATTTT. Protein sequence: CASSRGLAGPSTDTQYF.

The gene calls are TRBV18 and TRBJ2-5; D perhaps matches TRBD2 (5 bases). Germline V gene lookup returns CDR1 KGHSH and CDR2 LQKENI. V lost 6 bases and J 4 bases, leaving 18 bases between the germline ends. This CDR3 spans 15 amino acids. CDR3 sequence (DNA): TGTGCCAGCTCTCCCCCGGAGGAGTCCAGAGAGACCCAGTACTTC. This gives the protein CASSPPEESRETQYF.

This clone was counted a single time. This chain uses TRBV2 with TRBJ1-2; no clear D gene. V lost 7 bases and J 4 bases, leaving 13 bases between the germline ends. Germline loops: CDR1 SNHLY, CDR2 FYNNEI. The CDR3 loop spans 13 amino acids. CDR3 loop: CASKRGSRYGYTF. The CDR3 DNA follows: TGTGCCAGCAAGCGGGGTTCTCGCTATGGCTACACCTTC.

The rearrangement uses TRBV4-1 and TRBJ1-2; 8 nucleotides match TRBD1. V was clipped by 5 bases and J by 8 bases; unmatched bases: 25. CDR1 and CDR2 (germline): MGHRA, YSYEKL. There are 19 residues in the CDR3. CDR3 loop: CASSSHAPYRTTGDGGYTF. The DNA for the CDR3 is TGCGCCAGCAGCTCTCATGCCCCGTACCGTACGACAGGGGATGGCGGCTACACCTTC.

In DNA, the CDR3 is TGTGCCAGCAGTTTGCTACACACTGAAGCTTTCTTT. Translated, it gives CASSLLHTEAFF. This sequence joins TRBV12-3 or TRBV12-4 and TRBJ1-1; D is unresolved. The V end lost 3 bases, the J end lost 3 bases, and 5 bases lay between the germline ends. The CDR3 loop spans 12 amino acids.

This clone was observed once. V usage is TRBV28 and J usage is TRBJ1-2; possible D gene TRBD1, 5 bases. Trimming removed 4 bases at V and 4 bases at J, with 10 bases between. CDR3 length equals 13 residues. Germline V CDR1 and CDR2: MDHEN, SYDVKM. CDR3 sequence (DNA): TGTGCCAGCAGTTGGCAGGGCGGCTATGGCTACACCTTC. Residues: CASSWQGGYGYTF.

The V call is TRBV5-1, the J call TRBJ1-2, with a tentative D call TRBD1 (5 bases). CDR1 is SGHRS and CDR2 is YFSETQ in the germline V gene. The CDR3 length is 14 residues. Trimming shortened V by 1 base and J by 3 bases, and 10 bases separated the two germline ends. The CDR3 nucleotides read TGCGCCAGCAGCTTGAAGGGGCGTGACTATGGCTACACCTTC. Its translation is CASSLKGRDYGYTF.

This clone has more than one count but fewer than ten. The rearrangement links TRBV14 to TRBJ1-6; maybe TRBD1 (5 bases). This CDR3 contains 15 residues. Trimming pared 4 bases from V and 10 bases from J, leaving 17 bases between. Germline values: CDR1 SGHDN, CDR2 FVKESK. The CDR3 coding sequence is TGTGCCAGCAGCCGACAGCAATTTTTTCGCTCACCCCTCCACTTT. Translated, it gives CASSRQQFFRSPLHF. Complete variable domain (other parts from reference TRBV14 and TRBJ1-6): EAGVTQFPSHSVIEKGQTVTLRCDPISGHDNLYWYRRVMGKEIKFLLHFVKESKQDESGMPNNRFLAERTGGTYSTLKVQPAELEDSGVYFCASSRQQFFRSPLHFGNGTRLTVT.

The rearrangement uses TRBV7-2 and TRBJ2-2; perhaps TRBD1 as D (6 bases). Trimming stripped 5 bases from V and 5 bases from J, with 9 bases between. This CDR3 is 13 amino acids long. Germline V gene data show CDR1 as SGHTA and CDR2 as FQGNSA. Written as DNA, the CDR3 is TGTGCCAGCAGCGGCCAGGGGACCGGGGAGCTGTTTTTT. As protein: CASSGQGTGELFF.

Details on this clone: The same CDR3 also results from other DNA sequences found in this sample. The J gene is TRBJ2-7, the V gene TRBV27, with a weak D call TRBD1 (5 bases). Germline lookup yields CDR1 MNHEY and CDR2 SMNVEV (reference sequence). Trimming shortened V by 6 bases and J by 4 bases, and 19 bases separated the two germline ends. This CDR3 has 15 residues. CDR3 in amino acids: CASRGLGQGRYEQYF. For the CDR3, the DNA is TGTGCCAGCAGGGGTCTCGGCCAGGGTCGGTACGAGCAGTACTTC.

The rearrangement joins TRBV2 to TRBJ2-7, with 7 bases that match TRBD1. Germline V gene lookup returns CDR1 SNHLY and CDR2 FYNNEI. V gave up 3 bases and J gave up 3 bases; unmatched junction bases: 2. The length of the CDR3 is 13 residues. DNA of the CDR3: TGTGCCAGCAGTGATGACAGGGTCTACGAGCAGTACTTC. It specifies CASSDDRVYEQYF.

The chain links TRBV27 to TRBJ2-3; tentatively, D is TRBD1 (6 bases). V was pared by 7 bases and J by 9 bases, with 14 bases between. CDR3 length equals 12 residues. Germline-derived CDR1 and CDR2 are MNHEY and SMNVEV (reference sequence). The DNA of the CDR3 is TGTGCCAGCAACAGGGACGTAGGCACGCAGTATTTT. Translated, it gives CASNRDVGTQYF.

This chain connects TRBV4-1 to TRBJ2-3; TRBD2 matches at 15 bases. Germline V gene data show CDR1 as MGHRA and CDR2 as YSYEKL. The CDR3 is 18 amino acids. The V and J ends lost 2 bases and 3 bases, in that order; junction bases with no gene match: 6. CDR3 DNA sequence: TGCGCCAGCAGCCAACCAGGACTAGCGGGAGGGGGTACAGATACGCAGTATTTT. This translates into CASSQPGLAGGGTDTQYF.

The V gene is TRBV5-5, the J gene TRBJ1-5, with 10 nucleotides matching TRBD1. CDR3 length: 15 residues. The trim removed 3 bases at V and 1 base at J, leaving 1 base unmatched. Germline V gives CDR1 SGHKS, CDR2 YYEKEE (reference sequence). CDR3 protein: CASSWDRGSNQPQHF. The CDR3 region has the DNA TGTGCCAGCAGCTGGGACAGGGGAAGCAATCAGCCCCAGCATTTT.

The chain employs TRBV5-1 and TRBJ2-3; a possible D gene is TRBD1 (6 bases). The CDR3 has 14 residues. Per germline, CDR1 SGHRS and CDR2 YFSETQ. Trimming pared 4 bases from V and 1 base from J, leaving 10 bases between. The CDR3 coding sequence is TGCGCCAGCAGCACCGGACAGCGCACAGATACGCAGTATTTT. The encoded protein is CASSTGQRTDTQYF.

The gene calls are TRBV9 and TRBJ2-2; 10 bases fit TRBD2. CDR1 SGDLS and CDR2 YYNGEE come from the germline V gene. CDR3 length: 16 amino acids. The trim removed 1 base at V and 1 base at J, leaving 1 base unmatched. CDR3 coding DNA: TGTGCCAGCAGCGTAATAGCGGGAGGGAACACCGGGGAGCTGTTTTTT. This translates into CASSVIAGGNTGELFF.

CDR3 sequence (DNA): TGTGCCAGCACTTCACAGACAGGGACCTACGAGCAGTACTTC. Its translation is CASTSQTGTYEQYF. The chain couples TRBV28 to TRBJ2-7, with TRBD1 identical over 7 bases. Trimming took 7 bases from V and 2 from J; bases not matched to a gene: 8. The CDR3 runs 14 residues. Germline CDR1 MDHEN, CDR2 SYDVKM.

The chain carries TRBV14 and TRBJ2-3, with TRBD2 matching 10 bases. Germline CDR1 reads SGHDN; CDR2 reads FVKESK. V shed 1 base, J shed 6 bases, and the junction held 4 bases outside the gene matches. The CDR3 length is 15 residues. Written as DNA, the CDR3 is TGTGCCAGCAGCCAAGCGCTAGCGGGAGTGGATACGCAGTATTTT. Its protein is CASSQALAGVDTQYF.

A single count supports this clone. The chain combines TRBV2 with TRBJ2-3; weak D call: TRBD1 (5 bases). Germline V gene data show CDR1 as SNHLY and CDR2 as FYNNEI. The CDR3 runs to 16 residues. The V gene lost 6 bases and the J gene lost 4 bases, with 20 bases spanning the gap. CDR3 amino acids: CASRALGGLGPDTQYF. CDR3 nucleotides: TGTGCCAGCAGGGCTTTGGGCGGCTTGGGGCCAGATACGCAGTATTTT. Full variable domain (remainder filled in from reference TRBV2 and TRBJ2-3): EPEVTQTPSHQVTQMGQEVILRCVPISNHLYFYWYRQILGQKVEFLVSFYNNEISEKSEIFDDQFSVERPDGSNFTLKIRSTKLEDSAMYFCASRALGGLGPDTQYFGPGTRLTVL.

The genes are TRBV10-1 and TRBJ1-6, with a tentative D call TRBD1 (6 bases). Germline-derived CDR1 and CDR2 are WNHNN and SYGVQD (reference sequence). The CDR3 contains 12 residues. V was pared by 9 bases and J by 9 bases, with 12 bases between. CDR3 sequence reads: CARTGKPSPLHF. As DNA, the CDR3 is TGCGCCAGAACAGGGAAACCTTCACCCCTCCACTTT.

The chain uses TRBV7-8 and TRBJ1-5, with D possibly being TRBD1 (6 bases). Trimming stripped 3 bases from V and 6 bases from J, with 15 bases between. Germline CDR1 and CDR2: SGHVS and FQNEAQ. This CDR3 contains 15 residues. The chain's CDR3 is CASSFSLEGGQPQHF. The CDR3 region has the DNA TGTGCCAGCAGCTTTTCCTTGGAAGGGGGTCAGCCCCAGCATTTT.

The chain has TRBV20-1 and TRBJ1-4; D uncertain. The CDR3 contains 10 residues. V dropped 5 bases and J dropped 6 bases, with 4 bases sitting between them. Germline V gives CDR1 DFQATT, CDR2 SNEGSKA (reference sequence). CDR3 nucleotides: TGCAGTGCTGCGGATGAAAAACTGTTTTTT. It yields the protein CSAADEKLFF.

This clone was recorded a few times. V and J are TRBV4-1 and TRBJ1-2, with a tentative D call TRBD1 (6 bases). Germline CDR1 and CDR2: MGHRA and YSYEKL. Trimming took 4 bases from V and 5 from J, leaving 14 bases between them. This CDR3 region has 14 residues. The CDR3 sequence: CASSRTGTLYGYTF. In nucleotides, the CDR3 is TGCGCCAGCAGCCGCACCGGGACACTGTATGGCTACACCTTC.

There are a few counts of this clone. V gene TRBV7-8 combines with J gene TRBJ1-2; 9 bases align to TRBD1. V shed 5 bases and J 8 bases; nucleotides not matched to a gene: 6. Germline V gene sequence: CDR1 SGHVS, CDR2 FQNEAQ. The CDR3 is made up of 13 amino acids. In nucleotides, the CDR3 is TGTGCCAGCAGCCCCGGGACAGGGACAGGCTACACCTTC. Residues: CASSPGTGTGYTF. Drawing the rest from reference TRBV7-8 and TRBJ1-2, the complete variable domain is GAGVSQSPRYKVAKRGQDVALRCDPISGHVSLFWYQQALGQGPEFLTYFQNEAQLDKSGLPSDRFFAERPEGSVSTLKIQRTQQEDSAVYLCASSPGTGTGYTFGSGTRLTVV.